This TCR beta chain comes out of a study of PD-1 blockade in classical Hodgkin lymphoma. CDR3 size: 16 residues. V lost 1 base to trimming and J lost 5 bases, with 17 bases between them. Germline CDR1 is LGHNA and CDR2 is YNFKEQ. Measured with immunoSEQ multiplex PCR; TCRdb has only the in-frame clones, and not every one. The sample carries tens of thousands of clones, 55% to 75% recorded once. Each patient's relapse followed autologous stem cell transplantation, and brentuximab vedotin exposure varied. The chain combines TRBV4-2 with TRBJ1-2; D gene uncertain. This clonotype originated in a human donor with classical Hodgkin lymphoma. This material consisted of peripheral blood mononuclear cells (PBMCs), taken at baseline. The CDR3: CASSQGITEQFYGYTF. CDR3 nucleotide sequence: TGTGCCAGCAGCCAAGGCATTACGGAGCAGTTTTATGGCTACACCTTC.